The T cell receptor beta chain under discussion was sequenced for a study of beta chain features in type 1 diabetes. General study points: Type 1 diabetes patients had TCRB CDR3s that were shorter (moderately but significantly so) in all four CD4+ subsets. For patients and controls alike, PCR might favor shorter templates to the same degree.

Concerning this clone: What it binds is not known.

Sorted populations all exceeded 95% purity. V lost 0 bases, J lost 4 bases, and 10 bases lay in between. Per the germline V gene, CDR1 is SGHDT and CDR2 is YYEEEE. The CDR3 loop spans 15 amino acids. Expressed TCRB transcripts were sequenced because the isolated RNA had all been reverse transcribed beforehand. Data came from immunoSEQ multiplex PCR; TCRdb stores just in-frame clones and leaves some out. Among approximately 60,000 clones listed, 40% to 60% were seen once. What was sequenced was Tregs from blood. The chain combines TRBV5-6 with TRBJ1-4, with D hard to call. This TCR was sampled from a woman in her 40s with type 1 diabetes. CDR3 DNA: TGTGCCAGCAGCTTGGGCAGGTTCCTTAATGAAAAACTGTTTTTT. Residues: CASSLGRFLNEKLFF.